Described below is a single TCR beta chain sequence and its context. Its antigen is not known. With V trimmed by 4 bases and J by 9 bases, 12 bases remained unmatched. CDR1 and CDR2 from the germline V gene are PRHDT and FYEKMQ (reference sequence). This CDR3 is 14 amino acids long. Single viable CD3+CD4+CD8-CD45RO+ cells were sorted as the memory CD4+ T cells. Per the original methods: After removing out-of-frame reads, 2,204,828 distinct TCRbeta sequences remained. The repertoire was sequenced with immunoSEQ multiplex PCR; TCRdb's copy has only in-frame clones and lacks some. V and J calls and clone size come straight from that table; D and trimming were deduced from the DNA. The sample yields tens of thousands of clones, about 79% seen once. These data are taken from a study of memory CD4+ T cells and cytomegalovirus serostatus. Study-wide results and limits: About 40% of the roughly 150 known CMV-associated TCRbeta sequences appeared in CD4+ memory.

The sequenced material came from memory CD4+ T cells from blood. This sequence originates from an adult in good health and CMV-seronegative. J is TRBJ2-7 and V is TRBV13; 7 bases match TRBD2. The CDR3 DNA reads TGTGCCAGCAGCTCCTTGCGGGGGACTTGGGCGCAGTACTTC. This codes for CASSSLRGTWAQYF. Variable domain in full (rest from reference TRBV13 and TRBJ2-7): AAGVIQSPRHLIKEKRETATLKCYPIPRHDTVYWYQQGPGQDPQFLISFYEKMQSDKGSIPDRFSAQQFSDYHSELNMSSLELGDSALYFCASSSLRGTWAQYFGPGTRLTVT.